This is a list of T cell receptor beta chains from one sample in a study of blood T cell repertoires in COVID-19. Measured with immunoSEQ multiplex PCR; TCRdb has only the in-frame clones, and not every one. The table records roughly 410,000 clones, about 89% of them present only once. Sequenced input: peripheral blood. All receptors come from a woman aged 40 to 50 with COVID-19, enrolled during active disease. CDR3s include the opening cysteine and the closing phenylalanine or tryptophan. A D gene is named only where the DNA matches it firmly. Size values are once, few and many counts, or a class for expanded clones, and some rows have none.

>TRBV3-1/TRBV3-2|-|-|TRBJ2-2
CASSQFAFHNAGELFF
TGTGCCAGCAGCCAATTTGCCTTCCACAACGCCGGGGAGCTGTTTTTT
>TRBV4-1|-|-|TRBJ1-4
CASAVAPVGEKLFF
TGCGCCAGCGCGGTCGCCCCTGTGGGTGAAAAACTGTTTTTT
>TRBV7-9|-|-|TRBJ2-1
CASSLAGGRNEQFF
TGTGCCAGCAGCTTAGCGGGGGGGCGGAATGAGCAGTTCTTC
>TRBV5-1|once|-|TRBJ2-1
CASSLVPEGEQFF
TGCGCCAGCAGCTTGGTCCCGGAGGGGGAGCAGTTCTTC
>TRBV5-4|-|-|TRBJ1-1
CASSSGATEAFF
TGTGCCAGCAGTTCAGGGGCCACTGAAGCTTTCTTT
>TRBV9|few|-|TRBJ1-4
CASGTGTWDNEKLFF
TGTGCCAGCGGAACAGGGACCTGGGATAATGAAAAACTGTTTTTT
>TRBV9|-|-|TRBJ2-3
CASSPGGGGRPNTQYF
TGTGCCAGCAGCCCTGGGGGGGGCGGTCGGCCGAATACGCAGTATTTT
>TRBV28|-|TRBD1|TRBJ2-7
CASRRTGAYEQYF
TGTGCCAGCAGACGGACAGGGGCCTACGAGCAGTACTTC
>TRBV5-1|-|TRBD1|TRBJ1-2
CASSWRDRGYGYTF
TGCGCCAGCAGCTGGAGGGACAGGGGTTATGGCTACACCTTC
>TRBV10-3|-|TRBD1|TRBJ1-4
CAISKGTAPATNEKLFF
TGTGCCATCAGTAAAGGGACAGCCCCAGCAACTAATGAAAAACTGTTTTTT
>TRBV9|-|TRBD1|TRBJ1-6
CASSVQGAGLDSPLHF
TGTGCCAGCAGCGTGCAGGGGGCCGGACTTGATTCACCCCTCCACTTT
>TRBV5-6|-|-|TRBJ1-2
CASSYYRVINYGYTF
TGTGCCAGCAGCTATTACAGAGTCATTAACTATGGCTACACCTTC
>TRBV7-9|-|TRBD2|TRBJ2-1
CASSFGAGVKTSSYNEQFF
TGTGCCAGCAGCTTTGGGGCGGGGGTGAAGACGAGCTCCTACAATGAGCAGTTCTTC